The next 25 T cell receptor beta chains were all read from a single sample in a study of T cells in Graves' hyperthyroidism and ophthalmopathy. From RNA transcripts, TCR beta CDR3 regions were amplified. First-round RT-PCR targeting the TCR CDR3 was performed with the HTBI primer set. TCRdb re-called the multiplex PCR reads with MiXCR, one entry per CDR3 protein. The sample lists 490,000 or so distinct CDR3 sequences; just under 20% were seen once. Sample: blood. These receptors all stem from a middle-aged man with Graves' ophthalmopathy.

The chain employs TRBV19 and TRBJ2-1, with 13 bases matching TRBD2. Germline V lookup: CDR1 LNHDA, CDR2 SQIVND (reference sequence). The CDR3 loop spans 15 amino acids. V lost 0 bases, J lost 13 bases, and 6 bases stayed unmatched. The CDR3 DNA follows: TGTGCCAGTAGTATAGATCAAGGGACTAGCGGGGCCCAGTTCTTC. This sequence encodes CASSIDQGTSGAQFF.

This clonotype was recorded many times. The V call is TRBV24-1, the J call TRBJ2-1; no clear D gene. The V end was cut by 5 bases, the J end by 10 bases, with 11 bases between. Germline V CDR1 and CDR2: KGHDR, SFDVKD. The CDR3 is made up of 12 amino acids. CDR3 loop: CATSVLDREQFF. In nucleotides, the CDR3 is TGTGCCACCAGTGTCCTCGACCGGGAGCAGTTCTTC.

This clonotype was detected ten times or more. The chain has TRBV5-1 and TRBJ2-1, with 8 bases that match TRBD1. V was pared by 2 bases and J by 5 bases, with 3 bases of the junction left unmatched. Per germline, CDR1 SGHRS and CDR2 YFSETQ. The CDR3 has 14 residues. The CDR3 DNA follows: TGCGCCAGCAGCTTAAGGACAGGGAACAATGAGCAGTTCTTC. Encoded protein: CASSLRTGNNEQFF.

The chain links TRBV4-3 to TRBJ1-6; D gene unclear. CDR3 length equals 13 residues. V lost 0 bases and J 9 bases, leaving 6 bases between the germline ends. Germline V gene sequence: CDR1 LGHNA, CDR2 YSLEER. The CDR3: CASSQDEVSPLHF. The CDR3 DNA is TGCGCCAGCAGCCAAGACGAGGTTTCACCCCTCCACTTT.

J is TRBJ1-5 and V is TRBV20-1; weak D call: TRBD1 (6 bases). The CDR3 is 16 residues long. Germline-derived CDR1 and CDR2 are DFQATT and SNEGSKA (reference sequence). Deletions cut 0 bases from V and 4 bases from J, with 16 bases between. The DNA for the CDR3 is TGCAGTGCTAGAGATCAGGGCAGGGGAGGTAATCAGCCCCAGCATTTT. Amino acid sequence: CSARDQGRGGNQPQHF.

This clonotype has ten or more counts. This rearrangement joins TRBV28 to TRBJ2-7; 8 bases are shared with TRBD2. With V trimmed by 2 bases and J by 5 bases, 8 bases remained unmatched. The CDR3 is 15 residues long. Germline V gene data show CDR1 as MDHEN and CDR2 as SYDVKM. CDR3 sequence: CASSLGGLVGNEQYF. Here the CDR3 DNA reads TGTGCCAGCAGTTTAGGGGGACTAGTTGGAAACGAGCAGTACTTC.

The chain uses TRBV5-1 and TRBJ1-4; TRBD1 agrees at 7 bases. Trimming removed 4 bases from V and 5 bases from J; junction bases left unmatched: 5. Germline CDR1 is SGHRS and CDR2 is YFSETQ. This CDR3 is built from 14 residues. CDR3 sequence: CASSPGQTNEKLFF. The CDR3 coding sequence is TGCGCCAGCAGCCCGGGACAGACAAATGAAAAACTGTTTTTT.

This clonotype was seen a handful of times. The V gene is TRBV5-5, the J gene TRBJ2-5, with TRBD2 matching over 7 bases. The CDR3 spans 13 residues. With 7 bases clipped from V and 2 bases from J, the junction kept 5 bases outside the gene matches. In germline, CDR1 is SGHKS, CDR2 YYEKEE (reference sequence). Here the CDR3 reads CASRREPQETQYF. In DNA form, the CDR3 reads TGTGCCAGCCGGCGGGAGCCACAAGAGACCCAGTACTTC.

The chain carries TRBV7-9 and TRBJ1-2; 7 bases match TRBD1. Germline CDR1 and CDR2: SEHNR and FQNEAQ (reference sequence). This CDR3 has 14 residues. The V gene end was trimmed by 5 bases and the J gene end by 8 bases; junction bases not matched to a gene: 11. CDR3 loop: CASSPTGPLGGYTF. In DNA, the CDR3 is TGTGCCAGCAGCCCGACAGGGCCCCTCGGGGGCTACACCTTC.

This clonotype appeared a few times. The chain couples TRBV7-9 to TRBJ2-3; 9 nucleotides match TRBD2. Germline CDR1 reads SEHNR; CDR2 reads FQNEAQ (reference sequence). The V and J ends lost 10 bases and 2 bases, in that order; junction bases with no gene match: 7. The CDR3 consists of 14 residues. CDR3 coding DNA: TGTGCCATTAGCGGGAGTCCCAACACAGATACGCAGTATTTT. This sequence encodes CAISGSPNTDTQYF.

This clonotype was observed at least ten times. The chain is built from TRBV3-1 and TRBJ1-2; D is uncertain. Trimming cost V 0 bases and J 3 bases, with 5 bases left between them. Germline loops: CDR1 LGHDT, CDR2 YNNKEL (reference sequence). The CDR3 sequence is 13 residues long. The CDR3 bases are TGTGCCAGCAGCCAAGATCGGTACTATGGCTACACCTTC. It codes for CASSQDRYYGYTF. The variable domain in full, completed from reference TRBV3-1 and TRBJ1-2, reads DTAVSQTPKYLVTQMGNDKSIKCEQNLGHDTMYWYKQDSKKFLKIMFSYNNKELIINETVPNRFSPKSPDKAHLNLHINSLELGDSAVYFCASSQDRYYGYTFGSGTRLTVV.

The table lists this clonotype with many counts. V is TRBV20-1 and J is TRBJ1-1; 8 bases are a match to TRBD1. From germline, CDR1 is DFQATT and CDR2 SNEGSKA (reference sequence). This CDR3 has 16 amino acids. The V segment lost 2 bases and the J segment 2 bases; nucleotides outside the gene matches: 10. The CDR3 protein is CSARQGARGVNTEAFF. CDR3 nucleotides: TGCAGTGCTAGACAGGGGGCGCGGGGCGTTAACACTGAAGCTTTCTTT.

This clonotype was recorded a few times. The V gene is TRBV24-1, the J gene TRBJ2-3, with 8 bases aligning to TRBD1. From germline, CDR1 is KGHDR and CDR2 SFDVKD. Trimming took 4 bases from V and 3 from J; bases not matched to a gene: 5. The CDR3 runs to 15 residues. CDR3 sequence reads: CATSDNGQGTDTQYF. The CDR3 nucleotides are TGTGCCACCAGTGACAATGGACAGGGAACAGATACGCAGTATTTT.

V usage is TRBV29-1 and J usage is TRBJ2-7, with 11 bases lining up with TRBD1. Germline CDR1 and CDR2: SQVTM and ANQGSEA. V shed 6 bases and J 6 bases; nucleotides not matched to a gene: 7. The CDR3 is made up of 13 amino acids. The CDR3 reads CSVEGQGGFEQYF. The CDR3 DNA is TGCAGCGTGGAGGGACAGGGGGGATTCGAGCAGTACTTC.

In this sample, this clonotype turned up a few times. The CDR3 bases are TGTGCCAGCTATAAAGGCAGGGGGGACCAAGAGACCCAGTACTTC. Protein sequence: CASYKGRGDQETQYF. This chain links TRBV6-1 with TRBJ2-5, with a weak D call TRBD1 (7 bases). This CDR3 has 15 amino acids. Trimming stripped 8 bases from V and 0 bases from J, with 16 bases between. CDR1 is MNHNS, CDR2 SASEGT, per germline.

CDR3 DNA sequence: TGTGCCAGCAGCCCAGGACAGTCGATGAACATTCAGTACTTC. As protein: CASSPGQSMNIQYF. V gene TRBV3-1 combines with J gene TRBJ2-4; TRBD1 might be the D (6 bases). Germline V CDR1 and CDR2: LGHDT, YNNKEL (reference sequence). Deletions cut 4 bases from V and 7 bases from J, with 14 bases between. The CDR3 loop spans 14 amino acids.

This clonotype was observed a handful of times. The V gene is TRBV5-1, the J gene TRBJ2-3; TRBD2 agrees at 10 bases. CDR3 length: 17 amino acids. V trimming: 4 bases; J trimming: 2 bases; junction bases outside the gene matches: 10. Germline V gene data show CDR1 as SGHRS and CDR2 as YFSETQ. The CDR3 region is CASSPFGTSDFTDTQYF. DNA for the CDR3: TGCGCCAGCAGCCCTTTTGGGACTAGCGACTTCACAGATACGCAGTATTTT.

This clonotype came up many times. This sequence joins TRBV15 and TRBJ2-7; D gene unclear. This CDR3 contains 13 residues. Germline CDR1 reads LNHNV; CDR2 reads YYDKDF (reference sequence). Trimming took off 0 bases at V and 6 bases at J, with 9 bases between the two ends. CDR3 sequence (DNA): TGTGCCACCAGCAGAGAACTCGGCCGCGAGCAGTACTTC. Translating gives CATSRELGREQYF.

This clonotype has at least ten counts. The rearrangement joins TRBV2 to TRBJ2-3; 10 bases map to TRBD2. The length of the CDR3 is 14 residues. The junction had 7 bases not matched to a gene; V was cut back by 10 bases and J by 3 bases. Germline CDR1 SNHLY, CDR2 FYNNEI. The CDR3 sequence: CAIPGTSATDTQYF. The CDR3 DNA reads TGTGCCATACCAGGGACTAGCGCTACAGATACGCAGTATTTT.

The V call is TRBV11-1, the J call TRBJ1-1; 10 bases match TRBD1. The germline V gene encodes CDR1 SGHAT and CDR2 FQDESV (reference sequence). The CDR3 is made up of 15 amino acids. V lost 6 bases, J lost 5 bases, and 9 bases stayed unmatched. CDR3 nucleotides: TGTGCCAGCAGTTTCGACAGGGGGCCGGGGACTGAAGCTTTCTTT. It specifies CASSFDRGPGTEAFF.

The table lists this clonotype with a few counts. The V gene is TRBV14, the J gene TRBJ1-5, with TRBD1 matching 10 bases. V lost 4 bases and J lost 1; bases outside the gene matches: 4. Germline lookup yields CDR1 SGHDN and CDR2 FVKESK. The CDR3 sequence is 16 residues long. The CDR3 DNA reads as TGTGCCAGCAGCCGTTTGGGACAGGGGAGCAATCAGCCCCAGCATTTT. Its protein is CASSRLGQGSNQPQHF.

A few counts support this clonotype. V gene TRBV20-1 combines with J gene TRBJ2-7; D call uncertain. The ends were cut back, 1 base at V and 2 bases at J, with 3 bases in the middle. This CDR3 is 11 amino acids long. CDR1 DFQATT and CDR2 SNEGSKA come from the germline V gene (reference sequence). The CDR3 sequence: CSARGPYEQYF. The CDR3 nucleotides read TGCAGTGCTAGAGGGCCCTACGAGCAGTACTTC.

This clonotype was seen a handful of times. This chain joins TRBV7-2 and TRBJ2-6, with a possible D match to TRBD1 (5 bases). Trimming stripped 5 bases from V and 0 bases from J, with 14 bases between. From germline, CDR1 is SGHTA and CDR2 FQGNSA. CDR3 size: 17 residues. CDR3 region: CASSRTGLSSGANVLTF. DNA for the CDR3: TGTGCCAGCAGCCGAACAGGTTTGAGCTCTGGGGCCAACGTCCTGACTTTC.

The count of this clonotype is one. This chain joins TRBV30 and TRBJ1-4; TRBD1 is a possible D gene (6 bases). Trimming removed 1 base from V and 0 bases from J, with 9 bases in between. CDR1 and CDR2 from the germline V gene are GTSNPN and SVGIG (reference sequence). CDR3 length: 15 residues. The chain's CDR3 is CAWSGGLATNEKLFF. CDR3 sequence (DNA): TGTGCCTGGAGTGGGGGGCTTGCAACTAATGAAAAACTGTTTTTT.

This clonotype was counted ten times or more. The rearrangement links TRBV20-1 to TRBJ1-1, with TRBD1 matching over 8 bases. V dropped 0 bases and J dropped 2; count of bases not matched to a gene: 5. CDR1 DFQATT and CDR2 SNEGSKA come from the germline V gene (reference sequence). The CDR3 consists of 15 residues. The chain's CDR3 is CSARDEGQGNTEAFF. For the CDR3, the DNA is TGCAGTGCTAGAGATGAAGGACAGGGTAACACTGAAGCTTTCTTT.